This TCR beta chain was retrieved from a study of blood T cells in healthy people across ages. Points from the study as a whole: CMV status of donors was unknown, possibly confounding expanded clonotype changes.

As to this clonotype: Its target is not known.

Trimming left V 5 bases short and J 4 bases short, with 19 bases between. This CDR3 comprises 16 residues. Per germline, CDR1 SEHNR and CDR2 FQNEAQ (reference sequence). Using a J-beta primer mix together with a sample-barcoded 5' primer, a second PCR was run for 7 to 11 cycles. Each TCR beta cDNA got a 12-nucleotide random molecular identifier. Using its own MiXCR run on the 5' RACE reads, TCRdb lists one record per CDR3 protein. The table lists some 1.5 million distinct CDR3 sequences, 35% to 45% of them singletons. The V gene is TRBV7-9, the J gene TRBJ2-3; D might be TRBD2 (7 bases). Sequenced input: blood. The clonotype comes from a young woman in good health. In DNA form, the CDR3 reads TGTGCCAGCAGCCCTCGTAGTGGGGGGGCCTCAGATACGCAGTATTTT. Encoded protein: CASSPRSGGASDTQYF.